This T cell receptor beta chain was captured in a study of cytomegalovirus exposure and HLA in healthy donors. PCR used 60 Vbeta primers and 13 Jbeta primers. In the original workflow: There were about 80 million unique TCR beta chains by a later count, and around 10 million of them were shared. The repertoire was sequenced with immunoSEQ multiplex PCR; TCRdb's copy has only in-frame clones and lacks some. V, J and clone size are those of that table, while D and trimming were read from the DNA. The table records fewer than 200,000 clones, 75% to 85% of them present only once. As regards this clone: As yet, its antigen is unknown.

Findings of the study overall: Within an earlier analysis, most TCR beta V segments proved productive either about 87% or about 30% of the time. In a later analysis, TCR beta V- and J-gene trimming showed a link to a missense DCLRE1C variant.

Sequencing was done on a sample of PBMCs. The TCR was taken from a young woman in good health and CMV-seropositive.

The CDR3 reads CASAGGDISYEQYF. The CDR3 DNA reads TGTGCCAGTGCCGGGGGGGACATCTCCTACGAGCAGTACTTC. This chain joins TRBV6-5 and TRBJ2-7; 8 bases line up with TRBD2. The CDR3 contains 14 residues. Germline V CDR1 and CDR2: MNHEY, SVGAGI. J gave up 0 bases and V 9 bases, and 7 bases lay outside the gene matches.